These 16 T cell receptor beta chains came from one sample sequenced in a study of TIL therapy for anti-PD-1-resistant metastatic lung cancer. The immunoSEQ assay was v3. Assay used: immunoSEQ multiplex PCR; TCRdb lists only in-frame clones, some missing. The table includes about 46,000 clones, 65% to 90% detected once. Time point here: pre-treatment sample, taken before nivolumab and TIL therapy. This specimen was blood, taken at baseline. All receptors come from a person aged 25 to 85 with non-small cell lung cancer.

The chain links TRBV15 to TRBJ1-5, with 9 bases that match TRBD1. There are 16 residues in the CDR3. Germline V gene sequence: CDR1 LNHNV, CDR2 YYDKDF (reference sequence). The junction had 8 bases not matched to a gene; V was cut back by 3 bases and J by 5 bases. DNA of the CDR3: TGTGCCACCAGCAGGGGGGACAGGGAGCGCTATCAGCCCCAGCATTTT. Protein: CATSRGDRERYQPQHF. The full variable domain, completed using reference TRBV15 and TRBJ1-5, is DAMVIQNPRYQVTQFGKPVTLSCSQTLNHNVMYWYQQKSSQAPKLLFHYYDKDFNNEADTPDNFQSRRPNTSFCFLDIRSPGLGDTAMYLCATSRGDRERYQPQHFGDGTRLSIL.

This clone was observed a few times. The chain employs TRBV4-2 and TRBJ2-3, with D possibly matching TRBD2 (6 bases). The CDR3 extends over 14 amino acids. V was pared by 2 bases and J by 4 bases, with 10 bases between. CDR1 is LGHNA and CDR2 is YNFKEQ in the germline V gene. The CDR3 here is CASSQTGEADTQYF. The CDR3 region has the DNA TGTGCCAGCAGCCAAACGGGGGAGGCAGATACGCAGTATTTT.

The J gene is TRBJ2-2, the V gene TRBV19; weak D call: TRBD1 (6 bases). The germline CDR1 and CDR2 sequences are LNHDA and SQIVND (reference sequence). There are 15 residues in the CDR3. Trimming took off 4 bases at V and 6 bases at J, with 15 bases between the two ends. The CDR3 here is CASSTQGRGAGELFF. CDR3 DNA sequence: TGTGCCAGTAGTACACAGGGCCGAGGGGCCGGGGAGCTGTTTTTT.

The chain employs TRBV28 and TRBJ1-5, with a possible D match to TRBD1 (6 bases). The CDR3 sequence is 15 residues long. Trimming cost V 1 base and J 4 bases, with 11 bases left between them. Germline V lookup: CDR1 MDHEN, CDR2 SYDVKM. The CDR3 loop reads CASSLFWGQNQPQHF. The CDR3 nucleotides are TGTGCCAGCAGTTTATTCTGGGGGCAAAATCAGCCCCAGCATTTT.

The chain recombines TRBV24-1 with TRBJ2-1, with TRBD2 as a possible D gene (5 bases). The V and J ends lost 1 base and 0 bases respectively, with 12 bases between them. This CDR3 spans 17 amino acids. Looked up from germline, CDR1 is KGHDR and CDR2 is SFDVKD. The CDR3 is CATSDFPGGSSYNEQFF. The CDR3 DNA follows: TGTGCCACCAGTGATTTCCCCGGTGGGAGCTCCTACAATGAGCAGTTCTTC.

CDR3: CASQLPQPNYEQYF. CDR3 coding DNA: TGTGCCAGCCAATTACCTCAACCGAACTACGAGCAGTACTTC. The genes are TRBV28 and TRBJ2-7; no definite D call. CDR1 is MDHEN and CDR2 is SYDVKM in the germline V gene. This CDR3 has 14 amino acids. V was pared by 8 bases and J by 3 bases, with 17 bases between.

The V call is TRBV7-6, the J call TRBJ2-1; D is perhaps TRBD1 (6 bases). Germline V gene data show CDR1 as SGHVS and CDR2 as FNYEAQ. V shed 6 bases and J shed 5 bases, with 11 bases lying between them. This CDR3 has 13 amino acids. This CDR3 is CASRGTRNNEQFF. The CDR3 DNA sequence: TGTGCCAGCAGAGGGACAAGGAACAATGAGCAGTTCTTC.

In DNA, the CDR3 is TGTGCCAGCAGCAAAGTTCCAGGGAGGGCTGGAAACACCATATATTTT. It specifies CASSKVPGRAGNTIYF. The chain has TRBV21-1 and TRBJ1-3. TRBV21-1 is deemed a pseudogene. The CDR3 runs to 16 residues.

This clone was seen once. The chain joins TRBV4-3 to TRBJ2-1; the D is unclear. Germline values: CDR1 LGHNA, CDR2 YSLEER. V was shortened by 0 bases and J by 5 bases, with 11 bases between the two germline ends. This CDR3 spans 15 amino acids. In DNA form, the CDR3 reads TGCGCCAGCAGCCAAGAAAGCCTATATAACAATGAGCAGTTCTTC. This encodes CASSQESLYNNEQFF.

The V call is TRBV10-3, the J call TRBJ2-7; maybe TRBD1 (6 bases). The CDR3 is 13 residues long. Germline V CDR1 and CDR2: ENHRY, SYGVKD. V lost 7 bases, J lost 6 bases, and 16 bases lay in between. The CDR3 bases are TGTGCCATCAACCGGGACATTCTCTCCGAGCAGTACTTC. Translation gives CAINRDILSEQYF.

This chain joins TRBV19 and TRBJ2-1; 14 bases are a match to TRBD2. The CDR3 extends over 18 amino acids. V dropped 3 bases and J dropped 7; count of bases not matched to a gene: 11. Germline loops: CDR1 LNHDA, CDR2 SQIVND (reference sequence). CDR3 amino acids: CASSIWGTSGSLSNEQFF. Here the CDR3 DNA reads TGTGCCAGTAGTATCTGGGGGACTAGCGGGAGCTTGAGTAATGAGCAGTTCTTC.

This clone was observed a handful of times. The chain uses TRBV29-1 and TRBJ2-7; D may be TRBD1 (6 bases). Per germline, CDR1 SQVTM and CDR2 ANQGSEA. The V gene lost 1 base and the J gene lost 3 bases, with 7 bases spanning the gap. The CDR3 totals 12 residues. The CDR3 bases are TGCAGCGTTGAAGCGGGACACTACGAGCAGTACTTC. It translates to CSVEAGHYEQYF.

The chain couples TRBV7-2 to TRBJ2-5; TRBD2 aligns across 11 bases. The CDR3 runs 13 residues. CDR1 is SGHTA and CDR2 is FQGNSA in the germline V gene. The junction had 1 base not matched to a gene; V was cut back by 6 bases and J by 4 bases. CDR3 amino acids: CASRLAGGETQYF. The CDR3, as DNA: TGTGCCAGCAGGCTAGCGGGAGGAGAGACCCAGTACTTC.

The chain links TRBV5-5 to TRBJ2-5, with TRBD1 matching 7 bases. V shed 1 base and J 5 bases; nucleotides not matched to a gene: 8. Germline values: CDR1 SGHKS, CDR2 YYEKEE (reference sequence). The CDR3 runs 15 residues. CDR3 in DNA: TGTGCCAGCAGCTTGTGGACAGGCCGAAGGGAGACCCAGTACTTC. This translates into CASSLWTGRRETQYF.

The chain recombines TRBV11-2 with TRBJ1-1, with TRBD1 identical over 7 bases. V was clipped by 5 bases and J by 4 bases; unmatched bases: 13. This CDR3 region has 16 residues. Germline CDR1 SGHAT, CDR2 FQNNGV. CDR3 residues: CASSPLQGRLVTEAFF. Here the CDR3 DNA reads TGTGCCAGCAGCCCACTACAGGGGCGCTTGGTCACTGAAGCTTTCTTT. Based on the CDR3 plus reference TRBV11-2 and TRBJ1-1, the full variable domain is EAGVAQSPRYKIIEKRQSVAFWCNPISGHATLYWYQQILGQGPKLLIQFQNNGVVDDSQLPKDRFSAERLKGVDSTLKIQPAKLEDSAVYLCASSPLQGRLVTEAFFGQGTRLTVV.

J is TRBJ1-4 and V is TRBV7-9; TRBD1 agrees at 9 bases. J gave up 5 bases and V 1 base, and 5 bases lay outside the gene matches. Germline V CDR1 and CDR2: SEHNR, FQNEAQ (reference sequence). This CDR3 has 16 amino acids. DNA of the CDR3: TGTGCCAGCAGCTTAGATTCGGGGACAGGGAATGAAAAACTGTTTTTT. This gives the protein CASSLDSGTGNEKLFF.